The clone carrying this T cell receptor beta chain was detected once. CDR3 length equals 17 residues. Germline V lookup: CDR1 SGHRS, CDR2 YFSETQ. The trim removed 4 bases at V and 10 bases at J, leaving 13 bases unmatched. These data belong to a study of blood T cell repertoires in COVID-19. Overall study context: Sample material is recorded as cDNA or gDNA derived from T cells, B-cell-depleted T cells, or PBMCs.

Original processing notes: Nucleated cell counts were estimated from reference gene primer amplification. Measured with immunoSEQ multiplex PCR; TCRdb has only the in-frame clones, and not every one. V, J and clone size reflect that table, while D and trimming were determined from the DNA. The repertoire holds under 40,000 clones, with roughly nine tenths as singletons. Sequencing was done on a sample of peripheral blood. The clonotype was recovered from a man aged 60 to 69 with active or convalescent COVID-19. The genes are TRBV5-1 and TRBJ2-1, with TRBD2 matching over 14 bases. In DNA, the CDR3 is TGCGCCAGCAGCCGGGGGAGGGGACTAGCGGGAGCTGGGGAGCAGTTCTTC. It encodes CASSRGRGLAGAGEQFF.